The clone carrying this TCR beta chain was observed at least ten times. No antigen is known for it. This sample is drawn from a study of T-cell reconstitution after alpha-beta-depleted transplantation in children. Broader study findings: Reportedly, roughly two months post-transplant, alpha-beta T cells arose from several hundred expanded graft clones. Counts and diversity of T cells one year after transplant came mostly from newly produced T cells. Surviving recipient T cells and intrathymic progenitors accounted for some patients' high TCRbeta diversity at day 60.

Per germline, CDR1 LGHNA and CDR2 YNFKEQ. Germline trimming cut 2 bases from V and 10 bases from J; bases unmatched to any gene: 4. This CDR3 comprises 13 residues. Unique molecular identifiers tagged the TCRbeta library. Each CDR3 protein is one row after TCRdb ran MiXCR on the PCR reads. The data contain 300,000 to 350,000 distinct CDR3 sequences, around 25% of them singletons. The V gene is TRBV4-2, the J gene TRBJ2-1; 8 bases match TRBD2. Sequencing was performed on PBMCs, mostly from graft donor cells, taken 180 days after TCRalphabeta/CD19-depleted stem cell transplant. The clonotype comes from a male patient younger than 18 who had a stem cell transplant for acute lymphoblastic leukemia, so the T cells may come from the graft donor. The CDR3 DNA sequence: TGTGCCAGCAGCCAATCCCAGCGGGAGGAGCAGTTCTTC. Protein product: CASSQSQREEQFF.